Listed below are T cell receptor beta chains from one sample, sequenced in a study of tumor and adjacent non-tumor tissue in lung cancer. Each CDR3 protein is one row after TCRdb ran MiXCR on the multiplex PCR reads. Of approximately 80,000 distinct CDR3 sequences in the sample, roughly 80% were seen once. Source material: distant non-tumor lung tissue. All receptors derive from a man between 60 and 75 years old with non-small cell lung cancer. The CDR3 runs from the conserved cysteine through the conserved F or W. The D gene is left open where the match is weak. Clone size is not always given. Where it is, it says once, few, many or a class for expanded clones.

v_gene,len,d_gene,j_gene,abundance,CDR3nt,CDR3aa
TRBV19,14,NA,TRBJ2-7,NA,TGTGCCACTAGCCGATCGACAACCAACTACGAGCAGTACTTT,CATSRSTTNYEQYF
TRBV11-3,13,NA,TRBJ2-7,few,TGTGCCAGCAGCTCCGACGGGACCTACAAGCAGTACTTC,CASSSDGTYKQYF
TRBV5-6,16,NA,TRBJ1-1,NA,TGTGCCAGCAGCTGGGGGCCAGGTCAAGCGAACACTGAAGCTTTCTTT,CASSWGPGQANTEAFF
TRBV11-3,15,TRBD1,TRBJ2-7,NA,TGTGCTAGCAGCTATAGGACAGGCCCCTCCTACGAGCTGTATTTC,CASSYRTGPSYELYF
TRBV29-1,12,TRBD2,TRBJ2-2,NA,TGCAGCGCTCGGGAGGACAACTGGAAGCTGTTTTTT,CSAREDNWKLFF
TRBV10-1,15,NA,TRBJ2-2,NA,TGCGCCAGCAGTGATGTGGCAGGCGTCACCGGGGAGCTGTTTTTT,CASSDVAGVTGELFF
TRBV28,15,NA,TRBJ2-1,NA,TGTGCCAGCAGTTGGCCGGGACTGGGAACCTACGAGCAGTTCTTC,CASSWPGLGTYEQFF
TRBV20-1,12,NA,TRBJ1-1,few,TGCAGTACTATACGGGGAAACACTGAAGCTTTCTTT,CSTIRGNTEAFF
TRBV11-2,13,NA,TRBJ2-7,NA,TGTGCCAACAACTTCGATACAGGCTACGAGCAGTACTTC,CANNFDTGYEQYF
TRBV6-5,13,NA,TRBJ1-2,NA,TGTGCCAGTAGATCCGCCCCCTTACACGGCTACACCTTC,CASRSAPLHGYTF
TRBV6-6,14,NA,TRBJ2-5,many,TGTGCCAGCAGTTACGCGGGGGCCCAAGAGACCCAGTACTTC,CASSYAGAQETQYF
TRBV12-3/TRBV12-4,14,NA,TRBJ2-5,NA,TGTTCCAGCGGCAAAGGGGGGGGTAGTGAGACCAAGTACTTC,CSSGKGGGSETKYF
TRBV11-1,15,NA,TRBJ2-5,NA,TGTGCCAGCAGTTTAAACGGACCGAACCAAGAGACCCAGTACTTC,CASSLNGPNQETQYF
TRBV4-1,14,NA,TRBJ2-5,NA,TGCGCCAGCGGCCCCGACTCGGAGGGTCGGACCCAGTACTTC,CASGPDSEGRTQYF
TRBV6-1,14,NA,TRBJ1-1,NA,TGTGCCAGCTGTTTTGGTCTTTCGAACACTGAAGCTTCCTTT,CASCFGLSNTEASF
TRBV11-3,18,NA,TRBJ1-1,NA,TGTGCAAGCAACTTAACGCCGAATCTGTATGGTCGGAACACTGAAGCTTTCTTC,CASNLTPNLYGRNTEAFF
TRBV20-1,13,TRBD2,TRBJ2-5,NA,TGCAGTGTTAGGGAACAGTGGCGGGAGACCCTGTACTTC,CSVREQWRETLYF
TRBV11-2,14,NA,TRBJ2-3,once,TGTGACGGCAGCTTAGATAGGGTCACAGATACGCAGTATTTT,CDGSLDRVTDTQYF
TRBV20-1,13,NA,TRBJ1-1,once,TGCAGTACTAGATCACGTCAGAGCACTGATGCTTTCTTT,CSTRSRQSTDAFF
TRBV20-1,12,NA,TRBJ2-7,NA,TGCAGTGCTCGGGGGGCTGGGGTCGATCAGTACTTC,CSARGAGVDQYF
TRBV11-2,15,NA,TRBJ2-3,NA,TGTGCCAGCAGCTTAGACCGGGGTACAAGATATACGCAGCATTTC,CASSLDRGTRYTQHF
TRBV29-1,15,NA,TRBJ2-3,NA,TGCAGCGTTGAAGACCGTGGACAGGGAGGGGATACGCAGTTTTTT,CSVEDRGQGGDTQFF
TRBV5-4,15,NA,TRBJ2-1,NA,TGTGCCAGCAGCTTGGGGGGTAGAAGTGGGAATGAGCAGTTCTTC,CASSLGGRSGNEQFF